This TCR beta chain emerged from a study of CD4 T cells in relation to SARS-CoV-2 and coronaviruses. Whole-study context: Crossreactive spike epitopes shared across donors were mapped to their HLA restriction. Study outcomes and limitations: SARS-CoV-2-driven expansion was significantly weaker in crossreactive than monoreactive clones. Crossreactivity was assessed only for spike protein, not other viral proteins. No donor gave both pre-pandemic and post-infection samples.

The V segment lost 5 bases and the J segment 4 bases; nucleotides outside the gene matches: 9. Germline values: CDR1 MNHEY, CDR2 SMNVEV (reference sequence). This CDR3 is 15 amino acids long. Unexposed donor CD4+ T cells date from 2011-2018, before the COVID-19 pandemic. TCRdb keeps only in-frame clones here, not all; method: immunoSEQ multiplex PCR. This sample yields 60,000 or so clones, of which about 94% are seen a single time; roughly 0.14% belongs to the top ten. About this clone itself: The antigen is unknown.

This sequence joins TRBV27 and TRBJ2-7, with TRBD2 matching 9 bases. The sequenced sample consisted of naive CD4+ T cells from PBMCs. Subset described: naive CD4+ T cells isolated by negative enrichment. This TCR was recovered from a human donor in good health. CDR3 sequence (DNA): TGTGCCAGCAGTAATAGCGGGAGCGATTGGTACGAGCAGTACTTC. This gives the protein CASSNSGSDWYEQYF.